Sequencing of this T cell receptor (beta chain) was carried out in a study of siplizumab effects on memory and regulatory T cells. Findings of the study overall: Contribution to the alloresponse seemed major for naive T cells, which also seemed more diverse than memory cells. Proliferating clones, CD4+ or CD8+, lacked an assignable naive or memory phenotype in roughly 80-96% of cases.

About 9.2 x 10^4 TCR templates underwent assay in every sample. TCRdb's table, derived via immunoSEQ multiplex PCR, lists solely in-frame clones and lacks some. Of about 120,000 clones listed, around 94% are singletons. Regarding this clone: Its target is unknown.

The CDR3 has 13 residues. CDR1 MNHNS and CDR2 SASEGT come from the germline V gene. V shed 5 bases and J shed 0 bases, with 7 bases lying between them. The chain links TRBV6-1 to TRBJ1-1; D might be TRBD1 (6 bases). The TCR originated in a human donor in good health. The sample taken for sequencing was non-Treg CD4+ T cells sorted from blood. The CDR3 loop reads CASSTGMNTEAFF. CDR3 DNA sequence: TGTGCCAGCAGTACAGGGATGAACACTGAAGCTTTCTTT.